The rows below give T cell receptor beta chains drawn from one sample of a study of glioma-infiltrating T cells. MiXCR, run by TCRdb on the multiplex PCR reads, gives a single entry per CDR3 protein. The sample has about 200,000 distinct CDR3 sequences, about 31% seen once. The sequencing sample was made of glioma tissue, nonneoplastic brain tissue, or PBMCs (not recorded which). The receptors here all came from a human donor with low-grade glioma or glioblastoma, undergoing nonglioma brain surgery, or in good health (not recorded which). The CDR3 runs from the conserved cysteine through the conserved F or W. The D gene is left open where the match is weak. Some rows have no size entry. The others give once, few or many, or a class for an expanded clone.

>TRBV15|many|TRBD1|TRBJ1-5
TGTGCCACCACCGACGGGACAGGGCCGCATCAGCCCCAGCATTTT
CATTDGTGPHQPQHF
>TRBV5-1|many|TRBD1|TRBJ2-7
TGCGCCAGGACACCGACAGGGCGCTACGAGCAGTACTTC
CARTPTGRYEQYF
>TRBV29-1|-|-|TRBJ1-6
TGCAGCGTTGCGACAGCCTTTAATTCACCCCTCCACTTT
CSVATAFNSPLHF
>TRBV3-1|-|-|TRBJ1-5
TGTGCCAGCAGCCAAGGGCCGGGAGATAACAATCAGCCCCAGCATTTT
CASSQGPGDNNQPQHF
>TRBV6-6|many|TRBD1|TRBJ2-5
TGTGCCAGCAGTTATGGGACAGGGATTGGGGAGACCCAGTACTTC
CASSYGTGIGETQYF
>TRBV27|many|-|TRBJ2-1
TGTGCCAGCAGTCCCACTCCCTACAATGAGCAGTTCTTC
CASSPTPYNEQFF
>TRBV11-2|-|-|TRBJ2-2
TGTGCCAGCAGTAACACAGAGCGCACCGGGGAGCTGTTTTTT
CASSNTERTGELFF
>TRBV19|-|TRBD2|TRBJ2-1
TGTTCCAGTAGTATCCACGCCGTGGCCGGGACTAGCGGGAGCCTTGAGCAGTTCTTC
CSSSIHAVAGTSGSLEQFF
>TRBV5-1|many|-|TRBJ2-7
TGCGCCAGCAAACCCACAGGGAGCTACGAGCAGTACTTC
CASKPTGSYEQYF
>TRBV28|-|-|TRBJ1-1
TGTGCCAGCACCTTGGCCCCTAACAGGGCGGGGATCACTGAAGCTTTCTTT
CASTLAPNRAGITEAFF
>TRBV7-2|many|TRBD1|TRBJ1-4
TGTGCCAGCAGCTCAGGGACAGGGAACGAAAAACTGTTTTTT
CASSSGTGNEKLFF
>TRBV11-2|many|-|TRBJ2-3
TGTGCCAGCAGCCCTGCTCAGAGTACGCAGTATTTT
CASSPAQSTQYF
>TRBV7-9|few|TRBD2|TRBJ2-1
TGTGCCAGCAGCCGTTTACTAGCGGCCCAACGGACTGAGCAGTTCTTC
CASSRLLAAQRTEQFF
>TRBV6-1|many|-|TRBJ2-7
TGTGCCAGCAGCCCCAGAGTGGGGACCGAGCAGTACTTC
CASSPRVGTEQYF
>TRBV11-2|-|TRBD2|TRBJ2-7
TGTGCCAGCAGCGCCATAGCGGGAGTGTACGAGCAGTACTTC
CASSAIAGVYEQYF
>TRBV12-3/TRBV12-4|many|-|TRBJ2-7
TGTGCCAGCAGTTCGAGCCCGGAGGTTACCTACGAGCAGTACTTC
CASSSSPEVTYEQYF
>TRBV2|many|TRBD2|TRBJ2-3
TGTGCCAGCAGGGACGGATTAGCGGGGGATACGCAGTATTTT
CASRDGLAGDTQYF
>TRBV10-3|few|-|TRBJ1-3
TGTGCCATCAGTGAGTCTTCAGGAGCCTACTCTGGAAACACCATATATTTT
CAISESSGAYSGNTIYF
>TRBV20-1|many|TRBD2|TRBJ2-5
TGCAGTGCTTCATTAGCGGGAAGAGAGACCCAGTACTTC
CSASLAGRETQYF
>TRBV4-1|many|-|TRBJ2-1
TGCGCCAGCAGCGCTACCATAACGGGAGAAGGTTACAATGAGCAGTTCTTC
CASSATITGEGYNEQFF
>TRBV5-4|-|-|TRBJ2-5
TGTGCCAGCAGCTCGTCCCCTCGGGAGACCCAGTACTTC
CASSSSPRETQYF
>TRBV6-9|-|-|TRBJ2-5
TGTGCCAGCAGTTACGGCAAAGAGACACAGTACTTC
CASSYGKETQYF
>TRBV6-1|many|-|TRBJ2-1
TGTGCCAGCAGGCGCTTCCAGAATGAGCAGTTCTTC
CASRRFQNEQFF
>TRBV12-3/TRBV12-4|few|-|TRBJ1-3
TGTGCCAGCAGTTTGGGGGGAAGCCTGTTGGGAAACACCATATATTTT
CASSLGGSLLGNTIYF
>TRBV29-1|few|-|TRBJ2-1
TGCAGTCCAATCCTAGCGGACAGCTCCTACAATGAGCAGTTCTTC
CSPILADSSYNEQFF
>TRBV6-2/TRBV6-3|many|-|TRBJ2-7
TGTGCCAGCAGCTTCCCCTGGGGGGCCGAGCAGTACTTC
CASSFPWGAEQYF
>TRBV4-1|many|-|TRBJ1-2
TGCGCCAGCAGGGGAGAGGGGCTCCGCTATGGCTACACCTTC
CASRGEGLRYGYTF
>TRBV27|many|TRBD1|TRBJ1-4
TGTGCCAGCAGTACTAGACAGGGCCCGAATGAAAAACTGTTTTTT
CASSTRQGPNEKLFF
>TRBV12-3/TRBV12-4|many|TRBD1|TRBJ2-7
TGTGCCAGCAGTTCGAACAGGGGAACCTACGAGCAGTACTTC
CASSSNRGTYEQYF
>TRBV7-2|many|-|TRBJ2-5
TGTGCCAGCACCAGGGGGGGTCAAGAGACCCAGTACTTC
CASTRGGQETQYF
>TRBV3-1|many|-|TRBJ2-3
TGTGCCAGCAGCCAAGGGAACGGGATCCCCCCCACAGATACGCAGTATTTT
CASSQGNGIPPTDTQYF
>TRBV5-1|-|-|TRBJ2-3
TGCGCCAGCAGCCTGGAGGGGCGTGTTCCAGATACGCAGTATTTT
CASSLEGRVPDTQYF
>TRBV7-9|many|TRBD1|TRBJ1-2
TGTGCCAGCAGCCCATCTCCGGGACAGTATGGCTACACCTTC
CASSPSPGQYGYTF
>TRBV7-2|many|-|TRBJ1-2
TGTGCCAGCAGCTTAGCGTATAGGGGTGATGGCTACACCTTC
CASSLAYRGDGYTF
>TRBV20-1|many|-|TRBJ1-2
TGCAGTGCCCCCAGGGGAGGGGTTTACTCTGGCTACACCTTC
CSAPRGGVYSGYTF
>TRBV4-1|-|-|TRBJ2-1
TGCGCCAGCAGCCAATTTTTCTTCAGGGTCTCGGCCAACAATGAGCAGTTCTTC
CASSQFFFRVSANNEQFF
>TRBV28|many|TRBD2|TRBJ2-5
TGTGCCAGCAGTCCATTAGCGGGAGCCGGGCTAGAAGAGACCCAGTACTTC
CASSPLAGAGLEETQYF
>TRBV24-1|many|-|TRBJ1-2
TGTGCCACCAGTGATTTTGGGGCTAGAGGATTTCAAGGCTACACCTTC
CATSDFGARGFQGYTF
>TRBV6-6|-|TRBD1|TRBJ2-7
TGTGCCAGAAGTCCTCCGGGACAGGGCATATACTTC
CARSPPGQGIYF
>TRBV19|few|TRBD2|TRBJ2-7
TGTGCCAGTAGTATAGCCCTAGCGGGAACCTACGAGCAGTACTTC
CASSIALAGTYEQYF
>TRBV28|many|-|TRBJ2-7
TGTGCCAGCAGTTCCCCACGGGACGAGCAGTACTTC
CASSSPRDEQYF
>TRBV6-1|many|-|TRBJ2-3
TGTGCCAGCAGTCAATGGCTTTCCACAGATACGCAGTATTTT
CASSQWLSTDTQYF
>TRBV7-4|-|-|TRBJ2-3
TGTGCCAGCAGTTTACGGACGGAGCGCACAGATAAGCAGTATTTT
CASSLRTERTDKQYF
>TRBV7-3|-|-|TRBJ2-2
TGTGCCAGCAGGATCGGGAGGAACACCGGGGAGCTGTTTTTT
CASRIGRNTGELFF
>TRBV6-1|many|TRBD1|TRBJ1-1
TGTGCCAGCAGACAACTACAGGGGACGGGTAACGCTGAAGCTTTCTTT
CASRQLQGTGNAEAFF